This T cell receptor (beta chain) was sequenced for a study of blood T cell repertoires in COVID-19. On the study more broadly: Whether acute or convalescent, the COVID-19 samples came from the United States, Italy and Spain. Nucleic acid was either cDNA or gDNA, and it came from T cells, B-cell-depleted T cells, or PBMCs.

As handled by the study authors: Reference gene primers were amplified, and this amplification served to estimate nucleated cell counts. Assay used: immunoSEQ multiplex PCR; TCRdb lists only in-frame clones, some missing. The DNA was the basis for D and trimming; V, J and clone size are from that table. Counted here are roughly 50,000 clones, 89% occurring once; the ten biggest clones make up around an eighth. Germline values: CDR1 SGHAT, CDR2 FQNNGV. J was trimmed by 4 bases and V by 3 bases; bases with no gene match: 8. This CDR3 region has 15 residues. The rearrangement uses TRBV11-2 and TRBJ2-7; 8 positions match TRBD2. This TCR derives from a woman aged 55-69 years with active COVID-19. The material sequenced was peripheral blood. The CDR3 is CASSLGRGAIYEQYF. The CDR3 DNA reads as TGTGCCAGCAGCTTGGGGCGGGGGGCTATATACGAGCAGTACTTC.